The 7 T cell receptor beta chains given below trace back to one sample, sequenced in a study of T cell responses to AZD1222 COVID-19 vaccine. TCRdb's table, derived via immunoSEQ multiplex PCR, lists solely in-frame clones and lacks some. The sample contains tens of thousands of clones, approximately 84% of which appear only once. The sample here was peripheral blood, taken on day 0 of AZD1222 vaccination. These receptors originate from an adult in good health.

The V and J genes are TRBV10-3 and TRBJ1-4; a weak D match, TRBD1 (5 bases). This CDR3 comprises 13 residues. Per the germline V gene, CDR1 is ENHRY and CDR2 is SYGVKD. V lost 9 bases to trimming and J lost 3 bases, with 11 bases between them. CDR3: CAIAGGPNEKLFF. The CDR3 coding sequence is TGTGCCATTGCCGGGGGACCTAATGAAAAACTGTTTTTT.

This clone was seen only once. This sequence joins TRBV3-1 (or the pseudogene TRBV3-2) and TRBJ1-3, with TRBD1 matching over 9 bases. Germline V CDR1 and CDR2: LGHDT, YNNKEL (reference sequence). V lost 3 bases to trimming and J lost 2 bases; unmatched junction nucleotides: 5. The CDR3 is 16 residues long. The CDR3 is CASSQRGQGAGNTIYF. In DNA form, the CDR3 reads TGTGCCAGCAGCCAGAGGGGACAGGGAGCTGGAAACACCATATATTTT.

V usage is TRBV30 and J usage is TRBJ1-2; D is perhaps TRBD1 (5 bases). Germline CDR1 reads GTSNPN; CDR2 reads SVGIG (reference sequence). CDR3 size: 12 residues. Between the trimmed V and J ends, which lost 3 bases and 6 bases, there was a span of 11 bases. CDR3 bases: TGTGCCTGGAGAGCCCCGGGGGATGGCTACACCTTC. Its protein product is CAWRAPGDGYTF.

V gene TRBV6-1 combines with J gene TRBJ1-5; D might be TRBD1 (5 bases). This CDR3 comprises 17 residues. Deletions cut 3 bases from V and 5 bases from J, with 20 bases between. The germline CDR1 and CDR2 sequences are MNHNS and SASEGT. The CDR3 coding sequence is TGTGCCAGCAGTGACCCTGCGGGGGGTCGAAGTGATCAGCCCCAGCATTTT. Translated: CASSDPAGGRSDQPQHF.

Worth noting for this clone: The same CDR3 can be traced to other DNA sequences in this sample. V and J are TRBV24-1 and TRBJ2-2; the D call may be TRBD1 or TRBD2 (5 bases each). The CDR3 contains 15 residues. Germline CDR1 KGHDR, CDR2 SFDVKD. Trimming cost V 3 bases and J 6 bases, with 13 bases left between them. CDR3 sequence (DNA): TGTGCCACCAGTGATCGGGGCCCCGGGGCCGGGGAGCTGTTTTTT. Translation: CATSDRGPGAGELFF.

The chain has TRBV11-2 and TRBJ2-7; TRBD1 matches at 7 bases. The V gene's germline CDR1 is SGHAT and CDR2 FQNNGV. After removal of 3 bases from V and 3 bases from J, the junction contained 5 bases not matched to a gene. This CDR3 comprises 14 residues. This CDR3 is CASSLNRGNYEQYF. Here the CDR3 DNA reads TGTGCCAGCAGCTTGAACAGGGGTAACTACGAGCAGTACTTC.

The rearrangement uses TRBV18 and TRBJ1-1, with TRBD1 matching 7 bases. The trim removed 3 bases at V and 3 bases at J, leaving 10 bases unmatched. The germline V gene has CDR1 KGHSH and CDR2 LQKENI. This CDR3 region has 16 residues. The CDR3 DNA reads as TGTGCCAGCTCACCGCGGGACAGACCCGTGGACACTGAAGCTTTCTTT. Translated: CASSPRDRPVDTEAFF.